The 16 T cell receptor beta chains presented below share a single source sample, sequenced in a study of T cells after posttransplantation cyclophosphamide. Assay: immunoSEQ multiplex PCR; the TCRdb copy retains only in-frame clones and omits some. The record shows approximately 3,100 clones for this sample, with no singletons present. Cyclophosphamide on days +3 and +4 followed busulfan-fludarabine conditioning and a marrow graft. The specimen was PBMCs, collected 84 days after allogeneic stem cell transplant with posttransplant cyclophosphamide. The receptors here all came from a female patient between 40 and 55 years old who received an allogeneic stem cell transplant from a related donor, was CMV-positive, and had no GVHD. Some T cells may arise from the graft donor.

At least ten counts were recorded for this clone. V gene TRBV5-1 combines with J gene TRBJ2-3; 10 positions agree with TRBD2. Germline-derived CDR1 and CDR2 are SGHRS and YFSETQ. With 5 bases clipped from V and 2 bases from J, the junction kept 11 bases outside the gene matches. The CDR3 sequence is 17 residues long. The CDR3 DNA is TGCGCCAGCAGTATTGGCAGACTAGCGGGTATCACAGATACGCAGTATTTT. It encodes CASSIGRLAGITDTQYF. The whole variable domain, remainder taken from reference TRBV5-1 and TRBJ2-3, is KAGVTQTPRYLIKTRGQQVTLSCSPISGHRSVSWYQQTPGQGLQFLFEYFSETQRNKGNFPGRFSGRQFSNSRSEMNVSTLELGDSALYLCASSIGRLAGITDTQYFGPGTRLTVL.

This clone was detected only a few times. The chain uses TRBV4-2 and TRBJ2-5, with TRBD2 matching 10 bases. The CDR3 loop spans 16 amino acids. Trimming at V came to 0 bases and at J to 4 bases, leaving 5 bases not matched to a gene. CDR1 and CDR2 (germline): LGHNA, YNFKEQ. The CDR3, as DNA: TGTGCCAGCAGCCAAGAAGAGCGGGGGGGCCGAGAGACCCAGTACTTC. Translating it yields CASSQEERGGRETQYF.

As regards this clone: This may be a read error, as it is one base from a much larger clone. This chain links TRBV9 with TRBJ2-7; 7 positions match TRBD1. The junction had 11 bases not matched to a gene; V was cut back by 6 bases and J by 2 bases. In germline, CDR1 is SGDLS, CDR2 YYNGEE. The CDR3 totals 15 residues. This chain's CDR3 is CASIIKQGTAYEQYF. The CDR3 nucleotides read TGTGCCAGCATCATCAAACAGGGGACGGCCTACGAGCAGTACTTC.

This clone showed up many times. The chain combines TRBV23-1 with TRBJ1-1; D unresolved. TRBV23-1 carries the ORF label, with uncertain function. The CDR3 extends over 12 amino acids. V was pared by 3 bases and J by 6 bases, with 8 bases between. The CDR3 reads CASSHTTSEAFF. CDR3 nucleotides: TGCGCCAGCAGTCACACTACTTCTGAAGCTTTCTTT.

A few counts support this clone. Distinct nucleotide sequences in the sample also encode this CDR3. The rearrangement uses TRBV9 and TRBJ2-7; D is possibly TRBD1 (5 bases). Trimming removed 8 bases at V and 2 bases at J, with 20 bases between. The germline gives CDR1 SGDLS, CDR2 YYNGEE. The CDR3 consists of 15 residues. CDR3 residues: CASSFKQETAYEQYF. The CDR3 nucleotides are TGTGCCAGTAGCTTCAAACAGGAGACGGCCTACGAGCAGTACTTC.

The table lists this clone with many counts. The CDR3 here is CATSRDLLAGVQFF. The CDR3 DNA is TGTGCCACCAGCAGAGATCTCCTAGCGGGGGTGCAGTTCTTC. V is TRBV15 and J is TRBJ2-1, with TRBD2 matching 10 bases. The CDR3 covers 14 residues. Germline values: CDR1 LNHNV, CDR2 YYDKDF (reference sequence). The ends lost 0 bases at V and 12 bases at J; junction bases unmatched: 5.

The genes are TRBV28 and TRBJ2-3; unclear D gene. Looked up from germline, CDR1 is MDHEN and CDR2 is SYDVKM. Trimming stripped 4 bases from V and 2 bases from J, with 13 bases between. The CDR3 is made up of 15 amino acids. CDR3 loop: CASSSPPQDTDTQYF. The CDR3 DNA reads TGTGCCAGCAGTTCCCCCCCCCAGGACACAGATACGCAGTATTTT.

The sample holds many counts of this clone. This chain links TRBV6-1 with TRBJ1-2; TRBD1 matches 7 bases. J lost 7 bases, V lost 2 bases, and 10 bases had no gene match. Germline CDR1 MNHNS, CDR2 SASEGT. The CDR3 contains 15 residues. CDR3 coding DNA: TGTGCCAGCAGTGAACCGACAGGGAAGGATGGTGGCTACACCTTC. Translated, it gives CASSEPTGKDGGYTF.

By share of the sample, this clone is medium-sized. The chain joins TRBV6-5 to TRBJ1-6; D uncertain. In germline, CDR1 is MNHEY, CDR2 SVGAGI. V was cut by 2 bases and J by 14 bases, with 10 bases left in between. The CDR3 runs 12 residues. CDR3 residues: CASSYRAGSLHF. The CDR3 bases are TGTGCCAGCAGTTACAGGGCGGGGTCCCTCCACTTT.

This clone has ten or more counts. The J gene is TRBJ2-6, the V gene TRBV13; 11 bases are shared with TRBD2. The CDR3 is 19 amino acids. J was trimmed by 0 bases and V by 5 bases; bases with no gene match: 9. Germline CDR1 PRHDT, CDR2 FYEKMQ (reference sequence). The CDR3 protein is CASSRLLAGGSSGANVLTF. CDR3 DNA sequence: TGTGCCAGCAGCCGACTTCTAGCGGGGGGCTCCTCTGGGGCCAACGTCCTGACTTTC.

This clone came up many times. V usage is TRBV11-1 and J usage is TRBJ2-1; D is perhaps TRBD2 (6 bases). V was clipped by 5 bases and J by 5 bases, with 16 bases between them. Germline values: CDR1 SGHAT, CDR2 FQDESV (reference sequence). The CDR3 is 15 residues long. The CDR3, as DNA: TGTGCCAGCAGCCCGGGGGTGGGGGTACACAATGAGCAGTTCTTC. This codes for CASSPGVGVHNEQFF.

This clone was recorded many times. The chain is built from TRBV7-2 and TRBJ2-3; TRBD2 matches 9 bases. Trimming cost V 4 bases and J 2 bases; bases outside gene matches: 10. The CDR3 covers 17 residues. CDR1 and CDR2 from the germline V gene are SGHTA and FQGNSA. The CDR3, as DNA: TGTGCCAGCAGCTCCCGAGAAGCGGGGGGAGTCACAGATACGCAGTATTTT. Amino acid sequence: CASSSREAGGVTDTQYF.

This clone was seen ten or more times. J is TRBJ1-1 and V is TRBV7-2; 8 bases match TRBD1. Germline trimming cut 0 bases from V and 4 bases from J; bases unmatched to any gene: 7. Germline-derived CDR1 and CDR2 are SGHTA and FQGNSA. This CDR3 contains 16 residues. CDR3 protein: CASSLAHRQGATEAFF. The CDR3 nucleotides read TGTGCCAGCAGCTTAGCTCACCGGCAGGGGGCCACTGAAGCTTTCTTT. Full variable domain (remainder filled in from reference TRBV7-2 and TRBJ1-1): GAGVSQSPSNKVTEKGKDVELRCDPISGHTALYWYRQSLGQGLEFLIYFQGNSAPDKSGLPSDRFSAERTGGSVSTLTIQRTQQEDSAVYLCASSLAHRQGATEAFFGQGTRLTVV.

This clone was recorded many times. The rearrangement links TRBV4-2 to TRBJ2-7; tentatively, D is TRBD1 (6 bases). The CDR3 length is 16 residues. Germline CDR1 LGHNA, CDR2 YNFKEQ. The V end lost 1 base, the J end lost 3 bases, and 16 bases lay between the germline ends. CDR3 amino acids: CASSQGSGESHYEQYF. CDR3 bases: TGTGCCAGCAGCCAAGGGTCAGGGGAATCCCACTACGAGCAGTACTTC.

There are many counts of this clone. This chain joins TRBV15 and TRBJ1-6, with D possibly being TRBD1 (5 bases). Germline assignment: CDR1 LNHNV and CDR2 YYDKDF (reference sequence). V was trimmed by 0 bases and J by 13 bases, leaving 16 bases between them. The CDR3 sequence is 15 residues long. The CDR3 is CATSRDHGGSWPLHF. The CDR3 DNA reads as TGTGCCACCAGCAGAGATCATGGGGGGTCGTGGCCCCTCCACTTT.

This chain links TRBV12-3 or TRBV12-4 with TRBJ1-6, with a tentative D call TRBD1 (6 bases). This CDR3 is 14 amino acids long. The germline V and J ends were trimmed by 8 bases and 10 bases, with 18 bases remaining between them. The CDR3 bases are TGTGCCAGCTCCCAGGGGAGGAGAGAGTCACCCCTCCACTTT. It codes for CASSQGRRESPLHF.